This TCR beta chain emerged from a study of blood T cells in healthy people across ages. Trimming stripped 5 bases from V and 4 bases from J, with 12 bases between. Germline loops: CDR1 MNHEY, CDR2 SVGAGI. This CDR3 contains 14 residues. For the second PCR, which ran for roughly 6 to 11 cycles, a sample-barcoded 5' primer and a J-beta primer mix were used. Via MiXCR, TCRdb re-called the 5' RACE reads, giving one row per CDR3 protein. The sample has over 450,000 distinct CDR3 sequences; approximately 25% are singletons. This sample was shared with a second study, whose subject was T cells of mothers and their children. That source adds: Donors comprised three healthy Caucasian mothers plus their six children.

The source of this sequence is a boy aged 5 to 17 in good health. Specimen: blood. The rearrangement uses TRBV6-5 and TRBJ2-4; unclear D gene. The CDR3 spells CASSPHGDKNIQYF. The CDR3 nucleotides read TGTGCCAGCAGTCCCCACGGTGATAAAAACATTCAGTACTTC.